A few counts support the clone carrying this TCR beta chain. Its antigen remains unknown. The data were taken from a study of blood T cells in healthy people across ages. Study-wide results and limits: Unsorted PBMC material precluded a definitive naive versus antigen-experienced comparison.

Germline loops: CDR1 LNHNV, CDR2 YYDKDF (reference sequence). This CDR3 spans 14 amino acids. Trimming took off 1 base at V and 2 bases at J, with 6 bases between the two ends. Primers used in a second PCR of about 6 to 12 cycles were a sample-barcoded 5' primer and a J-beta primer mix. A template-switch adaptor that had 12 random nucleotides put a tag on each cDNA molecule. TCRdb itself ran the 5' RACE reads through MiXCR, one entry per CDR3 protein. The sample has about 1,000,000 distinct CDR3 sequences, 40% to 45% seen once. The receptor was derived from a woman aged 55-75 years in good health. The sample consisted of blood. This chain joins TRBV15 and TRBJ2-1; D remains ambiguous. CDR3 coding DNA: TGTGCCACCAGCAGAGGCGCCGCCTACAATGAGCAGTTCTTC. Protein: CATSRGAAYNEQFF.